These 6 T cell receptor beta chains originate from one sample sequenced in a study of CD8+CD57+ T cells in acquired aplastic anemia. The study profiled TCR beta VDJ and CDR3 using genomic DNA as template. TCRdb redid the calling of the reads with MiXCR, one entry per CDR3 protein. Here the sample spans 150,000 to 200,000 distinct CDR3 sequences, roughly 48% being singletons. Material: sorted CD4+, CD8+, or CD8+CD57+ T cells (not recorded which) from PBMCs. The origin of the receptors is a human donor in good health.

This clonotype was observed many times. The CDR3 nucleotides read TGCGCCAGCAGCTTCGGGACAGGGAATAATGAGCAGTTCTTC. Amino acid sequence: CASSFGTGNNEQFF. V usage is TRBV5-1 and J usage is TRBJ2-1; TRBD1 matches at 9 bases. CDR1 is SGHRS, CDR2 YFSETQ, per germline. This CDR3 is built from 14 residues. V shed 2 bases, J shed 7 bases, and the junction held 4 bases outside the gene matches.

With respect to this clonotype: One junction end disagrees with the germline gene, perhaps due to a read error. The chain uses TRBV12-3 or TRBV12-4 and TRBJ1-1; D ambiguous. The CDR3 totals 14 residues. CDR3 nucleotide sequence: TGTGCCAGCAGTCCAAGGGTCCTTAGCACTGAAGCTTCCTTT. It specifies CASSPRVLSTEASF.

This clonotype occurred many times. The chain couples TRBV25-1 to TRBJ2-1; TRBD2 is a possible D gene (7 bases). Germline CDR1 reads MGHDK; CDR2 reads SYGVNS. V lost 1 base and J 4 bases, leaving 14 bases between the germline ends. The CDR3 covers 16 residues. CDR3 DNA: TGTGCCAGCAGTGAATCGGGGGGCCACACTTACAATGAGCAGTTCTTC. It codes for CASSESGGHTYNEQFF.

This clonotype was found many times. The chain links TRBV6-1 to TRBJ1-1; D not resolved. The V end was cut by 2 bases, the J end by 11 bases, with 9 bases between. From germline, CDR1 is MNHNS and CDR2 SASEGT. This CDR3 has 11 amino acids. CDR3 nucleotides: TGTGCCAGCAGTGAAAAAGGGAGGGCTTTCTTT. It encodes CASSEKGRAFF.

The chain uses TRBV10-3 and TRBJ2-3; no firm D call. The CDR3 is made up of 15 amino acids. The V and J ends lost 2 bases and 1 base respectively, with 10 bases between them. Germline V gene data show CDR1 as ENHRY and CDR2 as SYGVKD. The CDR3 DNA reads TGTGCCATCAGTGAGACGACTTTGGGCACAGATACGCAGTATTTT. Its translation is CAISETTLGTDTQYF.

V and J are TRBV10-3 and TRBJ2-1; maybe TRBD2 (5 bases). The V gene lost 1 base and the J gene lost 0 bases, with 10 bases spanning the gap. Germline V gene sequence: CDR1 ENHRY, CDR2 SYGVKD. There are 16 residues in the CDR3. CDR3 region: CAISELDFSSYNEQFF. Here the CDR3 DNA reads TGTGCCATCAGTGAGTTGGACTTCAGCTCCTACAATGAGCAGTTCTTC.